This T cell receptor (beta chain) emerged from a study of vaccination and CD4 T cells after COVID-19. As for the study in general: Control cultures used a CEFX viral epitope pool, an HIV-1 Nef peptide pool, or no peptide.

This clonotype was counted only a few times. The antigen is not known. Researchers used the Oncomine TCR Beta short-read assay to sequence DNA from cultured CD4+ T cells. A single record per CDR3 protein comes from TCRdb applying MiXCR to the PCR reads. The table includes around 17,000 distinct CDR3 sequences, 55% detected once. Treatment described: 10-day PBMC culture with coronavirus spike peptide pools or control peptides (ViraFEST assay). Specimen: CD4+ T cells from blood, cultured in vitro. The sequence came from a human donor who had recovered from COVID-19.

CDR3 protein: CSGATGANNQPQHF. The CDR3 nucleotides are TGCAGTGGGGCGACAGGGGCTAATAATCAGCCCCAGCATTTT. V usage is TRBV20-1 and J usage is TRBJ1-5; 8 bases agree with TRBD1. The CDR3 has 14 amino acids. V trimming: 7 bases; J trimming: 4 bases; junction bases outside the gene matches: 9. Germline V gene lookup returns CDR1 DFQATT and CDR2 SNEGSKA (reference sequence).